The 19 T cell receptor beta chains given below trace back to one sample, sequenced in a study of cytomegalovirus exposure and HLA in healthy donors (TCRdb year 2017). The method was the immunoSEQ multiplex PCR assay. TCRdb retrieved this table from immuneACCESS and kept in-frame rearrangements only. Not all clones are present; in checked studies, unresolved V genes account for under half, and no reason is known for the remainder. For this sample there are roughly 180,000 clones; about 89% appear just once. The top ten clonotypes cover roughly 6.6% of the sample. Sequenced material: PBMCs. The receptors shown here come from a man younger than 40 in good health and CMV-seropositive.

This clone came up a few times. This chain links TRBV28 with TRBJ1-2, with 8 nucleotides matching TRBD1. After removal of 7 bases from V and 4 bases from J, the junction contained 5 bases not matched to a gene. CDR3 size: 13 residues. Germline CDR1 MDHEN, CDR2 SYDVKM. CDR3 nucleotide sequence: TGTGCCAGCAACTCGGGACAGGTCTATGGCTACACCTTC. Its translation is CASNSGQVYGYTF.

V and J are TRBV5-6 and TRBJ2-7, with TRBD1 matching 10 bases. This CDR3 is built from 18 residues. Germline V gives CDR1 SGHDT, CDR2 YYEEEE. J gave up 3 bases and V 1 base, and 13 bases lay outside the gene matches. The CDR3 sequence: CASSLSGPGQGRFYEQYF. The DNA of the CDR3 is TGTGCCAGCAGCTTGTCTGGTCCGGGACAGGGGAGGTTCTACGAGCAGTACTTC. The full variable domain, in which reference TRBV5-6 and TRBJ2-7 provide the parts outside the CDR3, is DAGVTQSPTHLIKTRGQQVTLRCSPKSGHDTVSWYQQALGQGPQFIFQYYEEEERQRGNFPDRFSGHQFPNYSSELNVNALLLGDSALYLCASSLSGPGQGRFYEQYFGPGTRLTVT.

The chain has TRBV5-4 and TRBJ2-2, with D maybe TRBD1 (7 bases). This CDR3 has 14 residues. V was shortened by 2 bases and J by 4 bases, with 9 bases between the two germline ends. Germline V CDR1 and CDR2: SGHNT, YYREEE (reference sequence). The CDR3 DNA reads TGTGCCAGCAGCTTCCAGGGGGGCACCGGGGAGCTGTTTTTT. It codes for CASSFQGGTGELFF.

In this sample, this clone turned up once. The chain employs TRBV6-1 and TRBJ1-5; the match to TRBD1 covers 7 bases. In germline, CDR1 is MNHNS, CDR2 SASEGT. V was pared by 4 bases and J by 6 bases, with 12 bases of the junction left unmatched. The CDR3 contains 16 residues. CDR3 loop: CASSVALGGGFQPQHF. CDR3 sequence (DNA): TGTGCCAGCAGTGTGGCTCTGGGAGGGGGCTTTCAGCCCCAGCATTTT.

The rearrangement links TRBV2 to TRBJ2-2, with a possible D match to TRBD1 (6 bases). Per the germline V gene, CDR1 is SNHLY and CDR2 is FYNNEI. The V end was cut by 6 bases, the J end by 4 bases, with 12 bases between. The CDR3 spans 14 residues. CDR3 coding DNA: TGTGCCAGCAGCACAGGGTGGGGCACCGGGGAGCTGTTTTTT. Residues: CASSTGWGTGELFF.

The rearrangement links TRBV4-2 to TRBJ2-3, with D unclear. Trimming removed 0 bases from V and 6 bases from J, with 10 bases in between. Germline V CDR1 and CDR2: LGHNA, YNFKEQ. CDR3 length: 14 amino acids. CDR3 coding DNA: TGTGCCAGCAGCCAAGAAATTGGGCACGATACGCAGTATTTT. This translates into CASSQEIGHDTQYF.

This clone showed up just a few times. The chain recombines TRBV30 with TRBJ2-1; TRBD2 matches 7 bases. Trimming at V came to 4 bases and at J to 7 bases, leaving 7 bases not matched to a gene. The CDR3 is 13 amino acids. Germline values: CDR1 GTSNPN, CDR2 SVGIG (reference sequence). CDR3 in amino acids: CAWKRDRPNEQFF. The DNA for the CDR3 is TGTGCCTGGAAGCGGGACCGGCCGAATGAGCAGTTCTTC.

V gene TRBV9 combines with J gene TRBJ1-6; maybe TRBD1 (6 bases). Trimming shortened V by 5 bases and J by 3 bases, and 12 bases separated the two germline ends. Germline V gene data show CDR1 as SGDLS and CDR2 as YYNGEE. The CDR3 runs to 15 residues. The CDR3: CASSSQDSYNSPLHF. CDR3 in DNA: TGTGCCAGCAGTTCCCAGGACAGCTATAATTCACCCCTCCACTTT.

This sequence joins TRBV29-1 and TRBJ2-7, with TRBD2 matching 9 bases. The CDR3 contains 13 residues. Unmatched junction bases numbered 4, after V lost 4 bases and J lost 3 bases. Germline V CDR1 and CDR2: SQVTM, ANQGSEA. CDR3 bases: TGCAGCGTTGGAAAGACTAGCGGCTACGAGCAGTACTTC. Translation: CSVGKTSGYEQYF.

The chain employs TRBV5-1 and TRBJ2-3; 7 nucleotides match TRBD2. The CDR3 is 15 amino acids. V shed 2 bases, J shed 0 bases, and the junction held 3 bases outside the gene matches. CDR1 and CDR2 (germline): SGHRS, YFSETQ. In nucleotides, the CDR3 is TGCGCCAGCAGCTTTCGCGGGAGTAGCACAGATACGCAGTATTTT. Its translation: CASSFRGSSTDTQYF.

V and J are TRBV9 and TRBJ1-4; tentative D call: TRBD1 (5 bases). There are 15 residues in the CDR3. Trimming stripped 4 bases from V and 4 bases from J, with 14 bases between. CDR1 and CDR2 from the germline V gene are SGDLS and YYNGEE. The chain's CDR3 is CASSPGPRGNEKLFF. For the CDR3, the DNA is TGTGCCAGCAGCCCAGGGCCCCGGGGTAATGAAAAACTGTTTTTT.

V is TRBV6-1 and J is TRBJ2-2; D possibly corresponds to TRBD1 (5 bases). The CDR3 runs 14 residues. Germline lookup yields CDR1 MNHNS and CDR2 SASEGT. Deletions cut 7 bases from V and 2 bases from J, with 11 bases between. As DNA, the CDR3 is TGTGCCAGCATAGGGCGGACAAACACCGGGGAGCTGTTTTTT. The encoded protein is CASIGRTNTGELFF.

The rearrangement joins TRBV15 to TRBJ1-5; D may be TRBD1 (5 bases). Germline loops: CDR1 LNHNV, CDR2 YYDKDF (reference sequence). Trimming took 0 bases from V and 6 from J, leaving 6 bases between them. This CDR3 has 13 amino acids. CDR3 protein: CATSRDRAQPQHF. Here the CDR3 DNA reads TGTGCCACCAGCAGAGACAGGGCTCAGCCCCAGCATTTT.

The genes are TRBV7-3 and TRBJ1-1, with 7 bases matching TRBD1. The CDR3 has 14 residues. CDR1 SGHTA and CDR2 FQGTGA come from the germline V gene. The J segment lost 7 bases and the V segment lost 3 bases, leaving 8 bases of the junction unmatched. This CDR3 reads CASSFYEGAGEAFF. The CDR3 bases are TGTGCCAGCAGCTTTTATGAGGGGGCTGGTGAAGCTTTCTTT.

The gene calls are TRBV7-3 and TRBJ2-5, with 9 bases that match TRBD1. V shed 5 bases and J 3 bases; nucleotides not matched to a gene: 4. This CDR3 has 14 residues. The germline gives CDR1 SGHTA, CDR2 FQGTGA. CDR3 sequence (DNA): TGTGCCAGCAGCCCGCGGGACAGGGAAGAGACCCAGTACTTC. Translated: CASSPRDREETQYF.

The chain combines TRBV30 with TRBJ2-3; tentatively, D is TRBD2 (6 bases). Germline CDR1 GTSNPN, CDR2 SVGIG (reference sequence). This CDR3 has 15 amino acids. Trimming removed 8 bases at V and 10 bases at J, with 28 bases between. CDR3 nucleotides: TGTGCCCGCCGCTTGAGCCCTCAGGTCGGGGGTGCGCAGTATTTT. This sequence encodes CARRLSPQVGGAQYF.

V is TRBV7-6 and J is TRBJ2-2; D gene ambiguous. Germline V CDR1 and CDR2: SGHVS, FNYEAQ. V was cut by 3 bases and J by 9 bases, with 11 bases left in between. This CDR3 comprises 13 residues. The CDR3: CASSLSSSRELFF. Here the CDR3 DNA reads TGTGCCAGCAGCTTGAGTAGCAGCAGGGAGCTGTTTTTT.

This chain uses TRBV19 with TRBJ2-2, with 15 nucleotides matching TRBD2. Germline CDR1 reads LNHDA; CDR2 reads SQIVND (reference sequence). CDR3 length: 18 amino acids. The ends lost 5 bases at V and 6 bases at J; junction bases unmatched: 10. In nucleotides, the CDR3 is TGTGCCAGTAGTCTCTCGGGACTAGCGGGAGGTACCCCCGGGGAGCTGTTTTTT. It is translated as CASSLSGLAGGTPGELFF.

CDR3 sequence (DNA): TGCGCCAGCAGCCAACATACCTCCTCAGGGGGCACTGAAGCTTTCTTT. This encodes CASSQHTSSGGTEAFF. The V gene is TRBV4-1, the J gene TRBJ1-1; 7 bases line up with TRBD1. The germline V gene encodes CDR1 MGHRA and CDR2 YSYEKL. Unmatched junction bases numbered 10, after V lost 2 bases and J lost 4 bases. This CDR3 contains 16 residues.